These T cell receptor beta chains were read from a single sample in a study of T cell changes during pregnancy in multiple sclerosis. Assay used: immunoSEQ multiplex PCR; TCRdb lists only in-frame clones, some missing. The sample has some 93,000 clones, roughly nine tenths seen once. The sample consisted of peripheral blood, taken after pregnancy. The origin of the receptors is a female donor in good health, enrolled as a control in a pregnancy study. Both conserved end residues are part of each CDR3. A D gene is named only where the DNA matches it firmly. Rows may omit the clone size; those that give it use once, few, many or a size class.

TRBJ1-3 | . | TRBD1 | TRBV7-6 | TGTGCCAGCAGCTTAGCGGACCCGACAGGGAGGAGAAACACCATATATTTT | CASSLADPTGRRNTIYF
TRBJ1-4 | . | . | TRBV14 | TGTGCCAGCAGCCAAGCTTCCTTTCAGGGGGAAAAACTGTTTTTT | CASSQASFQGEKLFF
TRBJ1-4 | . | TRBD1 | TRBV4-2 | TGTGCCAGCAGCCCCCCGGGACAGGGGTACGAAAAACTGTTTTTT | CASSPPGQGYEKLFF
TRBJ2-6 | once | . | TRBV7-3 | TGTGCCAGCACCCCGGACGGGGCTGGGGCCAACGTCCTGACTTTC | CASTPDGAGANVLTF
TRBJ1-6 | . | . | TRBV15 | TGTGCCACCGGAGGGGAGAGCTCCTATAATTCACCCCTCCACTTT | CATGGESSYNSPLHF
TRBJ2-1 | . | TRBD2 | TRBV5-1 | TGCGCCAGCAGCTTGGCCGGGACTAGGGGCGTAGGGGAGCAGTTCTTC | CASSLAGTRGVGEQFF
TRBJ2-5 | once | . | TRBV20-1 | TGCAGTGCAATATCCGAGACCCAGTACTTC | CSAISETQYF
TRBJ1-4 | . | . | TRBV2 | TGTGCCAGCAGTGGACGGACAGCCCAAGAAAAACTGTTTTTT | CASSGRTAQEKLFF
TRBJ2-3 | . | TRBD1 | TRBV6-5 | TGTGCCAGCAGTCCCACAGGGGCCGCCACAGATACGCAGTATTTT | CASSPTGAATDTQYF
TRBJ2-6 | . | . | TRBV21-1 | TGTGCCAGCAGCAAACCAACAGGGGGGACGGACTTCTCTGGGGCCAACGTCCTGACTTTC | CASSKPTGGTDFSGANVLTF
TRBJ2-5 | . | TRBD2 | TRBV4-2 | TGTGCCAGCAGCCAAGTGGGTACTAGCGGGGGTGGGCAAGAGACCCAGTACTTC | CASSQVGTSGGGQETQYF
TRBJ1-4 | once | TRBD1 | TRBV5-6 | TGTGCCAGCAGCTTCCGGGACAGTCGAGAAAAACTGTTTTTT | CASSFRDSREKLFF
TRBJ1-2 | . | TRBD1 | TRBV11-2 | TGTGCCAGCAGCCCGAACCGGGACAGGGTCTATGGCTACACCTTC | CASSPNRDRVYGYTF
TRBJ2-2 | few | TRBD2 | TRBV19 | TGTGCCAGTAGCCCCGGGCGGGGGGACCCGAACACCGGGGAGCTGTTTTTT | CASSPGRGDPNTGELFF
TRBJ2-1 | . | TRBD1 | TRBV6-5 | TGTGCCAGTTGCATGACAGGGGATTACAATGAGCAGTTCTTC | CASCMTGDYNEQFF
TRBJ2-1 | . | TRBD2 | TRBV2 | TGTGCCAGCAGGGGAGGGCATGAGCAGTTCTTC | CASRGGHEQFF
TRBJ1-2 | . | TRBD1 | TRBV9 | TGTGCCAGCAGTAGGGGGCAGGAAGGCTACACCTTC | CASSRGQEGYTF
TRBJ1-2 | . | TRBD1 | TRBV19 | TGTGCCAGTACTAAAAGGACAGGGTATGGATATGGCTACACCTTC | CASTKRTGYGYGYTF
TRBJ1-3 | . | . | TRBV7-9 | TGTGCCAGCAGCTCCGGACAGCCCAACTCTGGAAACACCATATATTTT | CASSSGQPNSGNTIYF
TRBJ1-2 | . | TRBD1 | TRBV18 | TGTGCCAGCTCACCAAGGACAGGGGAACCCTATGGCTACACCTTC | CASSPRTGEPYGYTF
TRBJ1-5 | . | . | TRBV27 | TGTGCCAGCAGTTCGGGAAGCAATCAGCCCCAGCATTTT | CASSSGSNQPQHF
TRBJ1-6 | . | TRBD1 | TRBV19 | TGTGCCAGTAGTAGAGTCGGGGACAGCAGCTCCTATAATTCACCCCTCCACTTT | CASSRVGDSSSYNSPLHF
TRBJ1-1 | . | TRBD1 | TRBV25-1 | TGTGCCAGCAGTGACAATCCGGGACAGGGGAATAACACTGAAGCTTTCTTT | CASSDNPGQGNNTEAFF
TRBJ1-1 | . | . | TRBV14 | TGTGCCAGCAGCCAAGATAAGGGGAATCTGAACACTGAAGCTTTCTTT | CASSQDKGNLNTEAFF
TRBJ2-7 | . | . | TRBV13 | TGTGCCAGCAGCTTTTCGGACAAGCCCTACGAGCAGTACTTC | CASSFSDKPYEQYF
TRBJ1-2 | . | TRBD1 | TRBV6-6 | TGTGCCAGCAGAACCGGGACAGGGCACTATGGCTACACCTTC | CASRTGTGHYGYTF
TRBJ1-5 | once | TRBD1 | TRBV4-2 | TGTGCCAGCAGCCAAGAATGGGCAGGGGGAAAACAGCCCCAGCATTTT | CASSQEWAGGKQPQHF
TRBJ2-7 | . | . | TRBV7-2 | TGTGCCAGCAGCCCAGCAGGGGGGTACGAGCAGTACTTC | CASSPAGGYEQYF
TRBJ1-2 | once | TRBD1 | TRBV23-1 | TGCGCCAGCAGTCAAGGGACAGGGGCGCCACAGTGGGAGTATGATGGCTACACCTTC | CASSQGTGAPQWEYDGYTF
TRBJ2-1 | . | TRBD2 | TRBV5-4 | TGTGCCAGCTCCGGGACTAGCGGGGGGTCACGATACAATGAGCAGTTCTTC | CASSGTSGGSRYNEQFF
TRBJ1-1 | few | . | TRBV18 | TGTGCCAGCTCACCACAGACAAACACTGAAGCTTTCTTT | CASSPQTNTEAFF
TRBJ1-2 | . | . | TRBV19 | TGTGCCAGTAGACAGGGAAATAAGGGAGGCTACACCTTC | CASRQGNKGGYTF
TRBJ1-1 | . | TRBD1 | TRBV18 | TGTGCCAGCTCACACCCGGGACAGGGGGGTCGAGAAGCTTTCTTT | CASSHPGQGGREAFF
TRBJ1-2 | . | . | TRBV6-5 | TGTGCCAGCAGTTACGCGGGCAGCTATGGCTACACCTTC | CASSYAGSYGYTF
TRBJ2-1 | . | TRBD1 | TRBV7-2 | TGTGCCAGCAGCTTCAGGGGGAATGCATACAATGAGCAGTTCTTC | CASSFRGNAYNEQFF
TRBJ2-4 | . | . | TRBV9 | TGTGCCAGCAGCGCCCGCGGAGACGGCGCCAAAAACATTCAGTACTTC | CASSARGDGAKNIQYF
TRBJ2-7 | . | TRBD1 | TRBV5-5 | TGTGCCAGCAGTTTGGACAGGGCTAACGAGCAGTACTTC | CASSLDRANEQYF
TRBJ1-6 | . | . | TRBV30 | TGTGCCTGGGAAAAGGGGGTGGGGGCCGCACCCCTCCACTTT | CAWEKGVGAAPLHF
TRBJ1-3 | . | . | TRBV4-3 | TGCGCCAGCAGCCAAACAAAGGGAGGGGGAAACACCATATATTTT | CASSQTKGGGNTIYF
TRBJ1-2 | . | . | TRBV28 | TGTGCCAGCATTACCAGGGGAAGGAGCTATGGCTACACCTTC | CASITRGRSYGYTF
TRBJ2-7 | . | . | TRBV4-1 | TGCGCCAGCGAGTCAGGTGCCTACGAGCAGTACTTC | CASESGAYEQYF
TRBJ1-6 | . | . | TRBV9 | TGTGCCAGCAGCGTACAGGGGTATAATTCACCCCTCCACTTT | CASSVQGYNSPLHF
TRBJ1-2 | . | . | TRBV18 | TGTGCCAGCTCAGAGGTGAACTATGGCTACACCTTC | CASSEVNYGYTF
TRBJ1-2 | . | . | TRBV5-1 | TGCGCCAGCAGCTTGGCCGGGAGCCCGGAGGGCTATGGCTACACCTTC | CASSLAGSPEGYGYTF
TRBJ2-4 | . | . | TRBV6-6 | TGTGCCAGCAGGGGGCCGGGGGAAAACATTCAGTACTTC | CASRGPGENIQYF
TRBJ1-2 | . | . | TRBV5-5 | TGTGCCAGCAGCTTGGCTGGGACGACCAGGGGCGGTGGCTACACCTTC | CASSLAGTTRGGGYTF
TRBJ1-5 | . | . | TRBV6-6 | TGTGCCAGCATCCCACAGGGAGCGGGCAATCAGCCCCAGCATTTT | CASIPQGAGNQPQHF
TRBJ1-6 | . | . | TRBV27 | TGTGCCAGCACGGGCGGAACTAGGACACCCCTCCACTTT | CASTGGTRTPLHF